This TCR beta chain originates from a study of graft-versus-host responses after intestinal transplantation. The method was immunoSEQ multiplex PCR; TCRdb's version includes in-frame clones alone and lacks a portion of them. The table records about 100,000 clones, over 75% of them present only once. Of note for this clone: Antigen: not known.

The germline gives CDR1 MDHEN, CDR2 SYDVKM. This CDR3 has 17 residues. V lost 6 bases to trimming and J lost 0 bases, with 15 bases between them. The chain couples TRBV28 to TRBJ1-6; D gene unclear. Sequencing was performed on unstimulated CD4+ T cells sorted from spleen or lymph node cells, taken before transplant. This clonotype was sampled from a human donor who was the organ donor for an intestinal transplant. Here the CDR3 DNA reads TGTGCCAGCAGCCCCAGGCGGTTGAGCTCCTATAATTCACCCCTCCACTTT. It translates to CASSPRRLSSYNSPLHF.